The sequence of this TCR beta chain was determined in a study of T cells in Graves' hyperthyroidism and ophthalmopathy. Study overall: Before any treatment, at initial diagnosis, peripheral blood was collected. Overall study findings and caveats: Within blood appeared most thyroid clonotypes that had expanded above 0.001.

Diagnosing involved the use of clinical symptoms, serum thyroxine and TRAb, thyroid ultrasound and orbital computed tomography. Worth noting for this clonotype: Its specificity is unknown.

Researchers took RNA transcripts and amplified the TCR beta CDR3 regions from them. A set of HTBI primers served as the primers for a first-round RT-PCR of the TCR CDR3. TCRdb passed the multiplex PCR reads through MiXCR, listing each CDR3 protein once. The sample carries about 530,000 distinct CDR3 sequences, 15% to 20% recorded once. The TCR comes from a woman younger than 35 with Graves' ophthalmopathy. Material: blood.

CDR3 in amino acids: CASSQMQNYEQYF. The CDR3 coding sequence is TGTGCCAGCAGCCAGATGCAGAACTACGAGCAGTACTTC. The chain has TRBV7-3 and TRBJ2-7; D is ambiguous. V shed 5 bases and J shed 3 bases, with 11 bases lying between them. The germline CDR1 and CDR2 sequences are SGHTA and FQGTGA. CDR3 length equals 13 residues.